This record covers a single T cell receptor beta chain. The data originate from a study of blood T cell repertoires in COVID-19. The method was immunoSEQ multiplex PCR; TCRdb's version includes in-frame clones alone and lacks a portion of them. The sample has about 77,000 clones, 80% seen once. The CDR3 length is 15 residues. From germline, CDR1 is SGHNT and CDR2 YYREEE (reference sequence). The trim removed 0 bases at V and 4 bases at J, leaving 5 bases unmatched. J is TRBJ1-2 and V is TRBV5-4, with TRBD1 matching 8 bases. Material for sequencing was peripheral blood. This receptor was obtained from a woman aged 70-85 years with acute or convalescent COVID-19. CDR3 sequence: CASSLDQGAFYGYTF. CDR3 DNA: TGTGCCAGCAGCTTGGATCAGGGGGCTTTCTATGGCTACACCTTC.